Listed below are T cell receptor beta chains from one sample, sequenced in a study of technical replicates of blood from a handful of donors. This table comes from immunoSEQ multiplex PCR, and its TCRdb copy is limited to in-frame clones, with some not included. This sample yields 87,000 or so clones, of which just over 90% are seen a single time; 0.27% belongs to the top ten. Sequenced material: T cells isolated from PBMCs. Source of these receptors: a human donor in good health. The CDR3 runs from the conserved cysteine through the conserved F or W. D genes are given only for firm matches. Not all rows give a size; the values are once, few, many and, for expanded clones, a class.

TRBD2,few,TRBJ2-1,TRBV4-2,TGTGCCAGCAGCCAAGATAAGCGCGTAGCGGGGGCGTACAATGAGCAGTTCTTC,CASSQDKRVAGAYNEQFF
TRBD1,once,TRBJ1-2,TRBV6-5,TGTGCCAGCAGCTACGACAGGGGCAGCTATGGCTACACCTTC,CASSYDRGSYGYTF
NA,few,TRBJ1-1,TRBV4-1,TGCGCCAGCAGCCAAAAGCGTGCAGAAGTCGCGAGTACTGAAGCTTTCTTT,CASSQKRAEVASTEAFF
NA,NA,TRBJ2-7,TRBV7-6,TGTGCCAGCAGCTTAGGTGGCAGCGCCTACGAGCAGTACTTC,CASSLGGSAYEQYF
TRBD1,once,TRBJ2-5,TRBV4-1,TGCGCCAGCAGCCAAGATCAAGGGACAGGGGTTCGGGAGACCCAGTACTTC,CASSQDQGTGVRETQYF
TRBD2,NA,TRBJ2-1,TRBV4-1,TGCGCCAGCAGCCACGGGACTAGCGGGAACACCAGGAGTAATGAGCAGTTCTTC,CASSHGTSGNTRSNEQFF
TRBD2,NA,TRBJ2-3,TRBV2,TGTGCCAGCACCGAACGGGTGAGCGGGAGGAGGGCTACGCAGTATTTT,CASTERVSGRRATQYF
NA,NA,TRBJ1-2,TRBV15,TGTGCCACCAGCAGAGGCCGGGGGGCTCGTGGCTATGGCTACACCTTC,CATSRGRGARGYGYTF
NA,once,TRBJ1-6,TRBV6-5,TGTGCCAGCGGGCTGAATTCACCCCTCCACTTT,CASGLNSPLHF
NA,NA,TRBJ1-3,TRBV10-1,TGCGCCAGCAGTGAGTCTCACTCTGGAAACACCATATATTTT,CASSESHSGNTIYF
TRBD2,NA,TRBJ2-3,TRBV28,TGTGCCAGCAGTTCACCCTCTAGCGGGAGGACAGATACGCAGTATTTT,CASSSPSSGRTDTQYF
NA,NA,TRBJ1-2,TRBV2,TGTGCCAGCAGTGAAGCGCTTCTGGGAGTTTTTAACTATGGCTACACCTTC,CASSEALLGVFNYGYTF
TRBD2,NA,TRBJ2-1,TRBV29-1,TGCAGCGTCCCAGGACTAGCGGGGCGTACCGGCAATGAGCAGTTCTTC,CSVPGLAGRTGNEQFF
TRBD2,NA,TRBJ2-3,TRBV4-1,TGCGCCAGCAGACTCCCGGGGGGGAGCACAGATACGCAGTATTTT,CASRLPGGSTDTQYF
NA,NA,TRBJ1-5,TRBV19,TGTGCCAGGAGAAATCAGCCCCAGCATTTT,CARRNQPQHF
NA,NA,TRBJ2-3,TRBV18,TGTGCCAGCTCACCACAAGGGGCCAGCACAGATACGCAGTATTTT,CASSPQGASTDTQYF
NA,NA,TRBJ2-7,TRBV2,TGTGCCAGCAGTGAAGTACGGGATCTGGGCGAGCAGTACTTC,CASSEVRDLGEQYF
TRBD2,NA,TRBJ2-3,TRBV19,TGTGCCAGTAGTTATCTGAGGACTAGCAGATCTAGCACAGATACGCAGTATTTT,CASSYLRTSRSSTDTQYF
NA,once,TRBJ1-5,TRBV27,TGTGCCAGCAGTCCCGACAGGCCGAATCAGCCCCAGCATTTT,CASSPDRPNQPQHF
NA,NA,TRBJ1-1,TRBV5-1,TGCGCCAGCAGCTCAGGACTCAATCTAATGAACACTGAAGCTTTCTTT,CASSSGLNLMNTEAFF
NA,NA,TRBJ1-2,TRBV9,TGTGCCACCCGGGGGGGGAGCGATGGCTACACCTTC,CATRGGSDGYTF
NA,once,TRBJ1-2,TRBV28,TGTGCCAGCAGTTTATTGGCAGGAGGCGATAACTATGGCTACACCTTC,CASSLLAGGDNYGYTF
TRBD1,NA,TRBJ1-2,TRBV5-1,TGCGCCACCTCTGACCACAGGGGTCTTTATGGCTACACCTTC,CATSDHRGLYGYTF
NA,NA,TRBJ1-4,TRBV2,TGTGCCAGCAGTCGCACCCTCGGAGGGGAAAAACTGTTTTTT,CASSRTLGGEKLFF
TRBD1,NA,TRBJ2-4,TRBV19,TGTGCCAGTAGTATAGGGGGACAGGGTCTAGCCAAAAACATTCAGTACTTC,CASSIGGQGLAKNIQYF
NA,NA,TRBJ1-2,TRBV6-1,TGTGCCAGCAAAATTCCAGGGGACTATGGCTACACCTTC,CASKIPGDYGYTF
TRBD1,once,TRBJ1-1,TRBV19,TGTGCCAGTAGTCCCAACCTAGGGGGCGCGACTGAAGCTTTCTTT,CASSPNLGGATEAFF
NA,NA,TRBJ2-2,TRBV7-9,TGTGCCAGCAGCCCAGGACAGTCCGGGGAGCTGTTTTTT,CASSPGQSGELFF
NA,NA,TRBJ1-5,TRBV28,TGTGCCAGCAGTTTATTCGGGACAAGCAATCAGCCCCAGCATTTT,CASSLFGTSNQPQHF
NA,NA,TRBJ1-2,TRBV10-1,TGCGCCAGCAGTGAGTCCACTTACTGGGGCTACACCTTC,CASSESTYWGYTF